These 25 T cell receptor beta chains share one sample of origin, sequenced in a study of T cell responses to AZD1222 COVID-19 vaccine. This table comes from immunoSEQ multiplex PCR, and its TCRdb copy is limited to in-frame clones, with some not included. The sample yields fewer than 150,000 clones, roughly 88% seen once. The sample was peripheral blood, taken 28 days after the second AZD1222 dose. These receptors all come from an adult who received the AZD1222 COVID-19 vaccine.

The rearrangement links TRBV5-4 to TRBJ1-2, with a possible D match to TRBD1 (5 bases). The length of the CDR3 is 14 residues. Trimming pared 0 bases from V and 4 bases from J, leaving 10 bases between. CDR1 and CDR2 from the germline V gene are SGHNT and YYREEE (reference sequence). The DNA for the CDR3 is TGTGCCAGCAGCTTGGTTCGCGGGGCCTATGGCTACACCTTC. Its protein product is CASSLVRGAYGYTF. Using reference TRBV5-4 and TRBJ1-2 for the parts outside the CDR3, the full variable domain is ETGVTQSPTHLIKTRGQQVTLRCSSQSGHNTVSWYQQALGQGPQFIFQYYREEENGRGNFPPRFSGLQFPNYSSELNVNALELDDSALYLCASSLVRGAYGYTFGSGTRLTVV.

The chain has TRBV18 and TRBJ1-2; TRBD1 matches 7 bases. CDR1 is KGHSH and CDR2 is LQKENI in the germline V gene. The CDR3 sequence is 13 residues long. V dropped 0 bases and J dropped 8; count of bases not matched to a gene: 3. The CDR3 DNA reads TGTGCCAGCTCACCACCAGGGGGCCAGGGCTACACCTTC. Its protein is CASSPPGGQGYTF.

The genes are TRBV4-2 and TRBJ1-1; D unclear. The CDR3 runs to 20 residues. V was shortened by 1 base and J by 2 bases, with 26 bases between the two germline ends. Germline V gene lookup returns CDR1 LGHNA and CDR2 YNFKEQ. The CDR3 sequence: CASSQGIPAGGSWGNTEAFF. DNA of the CDR3: TGTGCCAGCAGCCAAGGAATCCCGGCTGGAGGCTCGTGGGGAAACACTGAAGCTTTCTTT.

The chain uses TRBV5-1 and TRBJ1-1; D unclear. Germline CDR1 and CDR2: SGHRS and YFSETQ. This CDR3 has 14 amino acids. Deletions cut 2 bases from V and 1 base from J, with 9 bases between. Here the CDR3 reads CASSFGNGNTEAFF. CDR3 bases: TGCGCCAGCAGCTTCGGTAACGGGAACACTGAAGCTTTCTTT.

This clone has only one observation. V usage is TRBV2 and J usage is TRBJ2-4, with 15 nucleotides matching TRBD2. CDR1 and CDR2 (germline): SNHLY, FYNNEI. The CDR3 loop spans 14 amino acids. Unmatched junction bases numbered 4, after V lost 8 bases and J lost 8 bases. CDR3 coding DNA: TGTGCCAGCCGGACTAGCGGGGGGGCGGACATTCAGTACTTC. Residues: CASRTSGGADIQYF. The whole variable domain, filled in from reference TRBV2 and TRBJ2-4, reads EPEVTQTPSHQVTQMGQEVILRCVPISNHLYFYWYRQILGQKVEFLVSFYNNEISEKSEIFDDQFSVERPDGSNFTLKIRSTKLEDSAMYFCASRTSGGADIQYFGAGTRLSVL.

V is TRBV6-2 or TRBV6-3 and J is TRBJ2-1, with D possibly being TRBD2 (6 bases). Germline values: CDR1 MNHEY, CDR2 SVGEGT. Trimming took off 6 bases at V and 5 bases at J, with 23 bases between the two ends. This CDR3 has 17 amino acids. The CDR3 region has the DNA TGTGCCAGCAGCCTTGATGGCGGGGCCTTCTATAACAATGAGCAGTTCTTC. Translating gives CASSLDGGAFYNNEQFF.

This chain joins TRBV6-2 or TRBV6-3 and TRBJ1-3, with 7 bases aligning to TRBD1. Germline-derived CDR1 and CDR2 are MNHEY and SVGEGT. V trimming: 2 bases; J trimming: 4 bases; junction bases outside the gene matches: 8. The CDR3 loop spans 16 amino acids. The CDR3 reads CASSYATGTGGNTIYF. Here the CDR3 DNA reads TGTGCCAGCAGTTACGCGACAGGGACGGGCGGAAACACCATATATTTT.

This chain connects TRBV9 to TRBJ2-3; tentatively, D is TRBD2 (6 bases). The CDR3 contains 15 residues. CDR1 SGDLS and CDR2 YYNGEE come from the germline V gene. V shed 0 bases and J shed 0 bases, with 8 bases lying between them. CDR3 nucleotide sequence: TGTGCCAGCAGCGTAGGACTAGGCAGCACAGATACGCAGTATTTT. It specifies CASSVGLGSTDTQYF.

The rearrangement links TRBV6-6 to TRBJ1-1, with D perhaps TRBD1 (6 bases). The CDR3 sequence is 12 residues long. V dropped 7 bases and J dropped 10 bases, with 16 bases sitting between them. Germline V CDR1 and CDR2: MNHNY, SVGAGI (reference sequence). DNA of the CDR3: TGTGCCAGCACCTTGGTCGGCAGGGGAGCTTTCTTT. Residues: CASTLVGRGAFF.

The V and J genes are TRBV7-6 and TRBJ1-1; TRBD1 matches 11 bases. This CDR3 has 14 amino acids. Germline assignment: CDR1 SGHVS and CDR2 FNYEAQ. V shed 6 bases, J shed 3 bases, and the junction held 3 bases outside the gene matches. As DNA, the CDR3 is TGTGCCAGCAGGCGGGACAGGGGGGACACTGAAGCTTTCTTT. It is translated as CASRRDRGDTEAFF.

The CDR3 DNA reads TGTGCCATCAAGGCTGGGGGTTCAAGTGAAGCTTTCTTT. Translating it yields CAIKAGGSSEAFF. This chain uses TRBV10-3 with TRBJ1-1, with a weak D call TRBD1 (5 bases). The germline CDR1 and CDR2 sequences are ENHRY and SYGVKD. The CDR3 is 13 amino acids. V was cut by 7 bases and J by 7 bases, with 16 bases left in between.

The chain employs TRBV25-1 and TRBJ1-2; a possible D gene is TRBD1 (6 bases). There are 17 residues in the CDR3. Per germline, CDR1 MGHDK and CDR2 SYGVNS. Trimming took off 4 bases at V and 5 bases at J, with 23 bases between the two ends. CDR3 nucleotide sequence: TGTGCCAGCAGTGCCCCCACGGGGGCGGGCGCCGGGTATGGCTACACCTTC. Its translation is CASSAPTGAGAGYGYTF.

This clone was recorded once. The V call is TRBV18, the J call TRBJ2-7, with 9 positions matching TRBD1. The V gene end was trimmed by 5 bases and the J gene end by 4 bases; junction bases not matched to a gene: 3. The length of the CDR3 is 13 residues. Germline CDR1 reads KGHSH; CDR2 reads LQKENI. CDR3 nucleotides: TGTGCCAGCTCATGGGACAGGGCTTACGAGCAGTACTTC. Residues: CASSWDRAYEQYF.

CDR3 loop: CASSLIGDRYTDTQYF. The DNA of the CDR3 is TGTGCCAGCAGCTTAATAGGAGACAGATACACAGATACGCAGTATTTT. This sequence joins TRBV7-3 and TRBJ2-3, with D perhaps TRBD1 (5 bases). Trimming left V 1 base short and J 2 bases short, with 13 bases between. CDR1 and CDR2 (germline): SGHTA, FQGTGA. CDR3 length equals 16 residues.

This chain joins TRBV5-1 and TRBJ1-2, with 9 bases matching TRBD1. Germline V gives CDR1 SGHRS, CDR2 YFSETQ. J lost 8 bases, V lost 0 bases, and 8 bases had no gene match. This CDR3 contains 15 residues. The CDR3 sequence: CASSLDGQGFRGYTF. In nucleotides, the CDR3 is TGCGCCAGCAGCTTGGATGGACAGGGGTTCCGCGGCTACACCTTC.

This chain uses TRBV28 with TRBJ2-1; the match to TRBD2 covers 8 bases. The ends lost 2 bases at V and 5 bases at J; junction bases unmatched: 5. From germline, CDR1 is MDHEN and CDR2 SYDVKM. The CDR3 covers 15 residues. The CDR3 sequence is CASSLKFSGNNEQFF. The CDR3 DNA sequence: TGTGCCAGCAGTTTAAAATTTAGCGGGAACAATGAGCAGTTCTTC.

V gene TRBV19 combines with J gene TRBJ2-2, with TRBD2 matching over 11 bases. The CDR3 is made up of 18 amino acids. J gave up 2 bases and V 4 bases, and 9 bases lay outside the gene matches. CDR1 LNHDA and CDR2 SQIVND come from the germline V gene (reference sequence). The CDR3 sequence is CASSKGASGGSNTGELFF. The DNA for the CDR3 is TGTGCCAGTAGTAAGGGAGCTAGCGGGGGGTCTAACACCGGGGAGCTGTTTTTT.

This clone was observed a few times. The V gene is TRBV5-6, the J gene TRBJ1-1; perhaps TRBD1 as D (6 bases). CDR1 is SGHDT and CDR2 is YYEEEE in the germline V gene. Trimming pared 4 bases from V and 2 bases from J, leaving 12 bases between. The CDR3 spans 14 residues. The CDR3 nucleotides are TGTGCCAGCAGCCTGCGGGGACAAAACACTGAAGCTTTCTTT. Its translation: CASSLRGQNTEAFF.

The chain links TRBV3-1 (or the pseudogene TRBV3-2) to TRBJ1-1; D remains unclear. Germline V gene sequence: CDR1 LGHDT, CDR2 YNNKEL (reference sequence). CDR3 length equals 13 residues. With 6 bases removed from V and 6 bases from J, the gap between germline ends came to 14 bases. Written as DNA, the CDR3 is TGTGCCAGCAGACGCGGCGGATCCGCTGAAGCTTTCTTT. Translated: CASRRGGSAEAFF.

V and J are TRBV6-6 and TRBJ1-4, with TRBD1 matching 8 bases. Per germline, CDR1 MNHNY and CDR2 SVGAGI (reference sequence). Trimming removed 8 bases from V and 8 bases from J; junction bases left unmatched: 13. The CDR3 covers 15 residues. The CDR3 sequence: CASGQRGQGREKLFF. For the CDR3, the DNA is TGTGCCAGCGGCCAACGAGGACAGGGCCGCGAAAAACTGTTTTTT.

This clone came up once. The CDR3 DNA reads as TGTGCCAGCAGGGACCTACAGAATGAGCAGTTCTTC. This encodes CASRDLQNEQFF. The rearrangement joins TRBV6-6 to TRBJ2-1, with D uncertain. The germline V gene encodes CDR1 MNHNY and CDR2 SVGAGI (reference sequence). The CDR3 is 12 residues long. Trimming took 6 bases from V and 7 from J, leaving 10 bases between them.

The chain carries TRBV19 and TRBJ2-5, with D possibly being TRBD1 (5 bases). CDR3 length: 14 amino acids. Per germline, CDR1 LNHDA and CDR2 SQIVND (reference sequence). V lost 11 bases and J 1 base, leaving 17 bases between the germline ends. The CDR3 nucleotides are TGTGCCTCTAGTCAGGTAGGGGTCCAAGAGACCCAGTACTTC. Translation gives CASSQVGVQETQYF. The whole variable domain, filled in from reference TRBV19 and TRBJ2-5, reads DGGITQSPKYLFRKEGQNVTLSCEQNLNHDAMYWYRQDPGQGLRLIYYSQIVNDFQKGDIAEGYSVSREKKESFPLTVTSAQKNPTAFYLCASSQVGVQETQYFGPGTRLLVL.

This clone was counted once. V is TRBV9 and J is TRBJ2-7; 12 bases fit TRBD2. The germline V gene has CDR1 SGDLS and CDR2 YYNGEE. CDR3 size: 15 residues. V shed 4 bases and J 0 bases; nucleotides not matched to a gene: 2. The CDR3 nucleotides read TGTGCCAGCAGCAAGGGACTAGCGGGCTCCTACGAGCAGTACTTC. It specifies CASSKGLAGSYEQYF.

The chain is built from TRBV6-1 and TRBJ2-4, with 7 positions matching TRBD2. CDR3 length: 15 residues. Trimming at V came to 1 base and at J to 8 bases, leaving 8 bases not matched to a gene. Germline V gives CDR1 MNHNS, CDR2 SASEGT. The CDR3 DNA reads TGTGCCAGCAGTGAAGGGGTTGGCGGGAGAGACATTCAGTACTTC. It encodes CASSEGVGGRDIQYF.

The chain couples TRBV5-4 to TRBJ1-6, with 8 bases lining up with TRBD1. CDR3 length: 15 residues. Germline loops: CDR1 SGHNT, CDR2 YYREEE (reference sequence). V lost 4 bases to trimming and J lost 8 bases; unmatched junction nucleotides: 8. The CDR3 DNA reads TGTGCCAGCAGCCCTGACAGGGGAGGATATTCACCCCTCCACTTT. It encodes CASSPDRGGYSPLHF.